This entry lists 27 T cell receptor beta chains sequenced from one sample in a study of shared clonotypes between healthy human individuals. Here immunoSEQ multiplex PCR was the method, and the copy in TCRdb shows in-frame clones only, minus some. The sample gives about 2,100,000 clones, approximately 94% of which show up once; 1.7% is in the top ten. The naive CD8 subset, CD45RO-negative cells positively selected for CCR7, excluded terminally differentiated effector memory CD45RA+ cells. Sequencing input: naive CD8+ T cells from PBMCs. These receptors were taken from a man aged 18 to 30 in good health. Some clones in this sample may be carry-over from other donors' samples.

CDR3 nucleotide sequence: TGTGCCAGCAGCTCAAGCAGGGGGCTAGGCTATGGCTACACCTTC. Encoded protein: CASSSSRGLGYGYTF. The chain recombines TRBV7-9 with TRBJ1-2, with 8 bases fitting TRBD1. The V and J ends lost 4 bases and 4 bases, in that order; junction bases with no gene match: 8. Germline CDR1 reads SEHNR; CDR2 reads FQNEAQ (reference sequence). The CDR3 totals 15 residues.

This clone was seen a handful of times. DNA of the CDR3: TGTGCCAGTAGTGTGACTTTAAACACTGAAGCTTTCTTT. Translating gives CASSVTLNTEAFF. V usage is TRBV19 and J usage is TRBJ1-1; D ambiguous. The CDR3 runs to 13 residues. V lost 5 bases to trimming and J lost 2 bases, with 9 bases between them. Germline CDR1 and CDR2: LNHDA and SQIVND (reference sequence).

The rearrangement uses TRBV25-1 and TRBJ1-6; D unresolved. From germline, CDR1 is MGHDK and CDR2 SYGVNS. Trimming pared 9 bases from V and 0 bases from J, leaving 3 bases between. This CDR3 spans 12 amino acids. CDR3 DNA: TGTGCCAGTTCCTCCTATAATTCACCCCTCCACTTT. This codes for CASSSYNSPLHF.

This chain's CDR3 is CASRAENTDTQYF. For the CDR3, the DNA is TGCGCCAGCAGAGCGGAGAACACAGATACGCAGTATTTT. The genes are TRBV5-1 and TRBJ2-3, with TRBD2 as a possible D gene (5 bases). The CDR3 runs to 13 residues. V dropped 5 bases and J dropped 2 bases, with 9 bases sitting between them. The germline CDR1 and CDR2 sequences are SGHRS and YFSETQ. The complete variable domain, with remaining parts taken from reference TRBV5-1 and TRBJ2-3, reads KAGVTQTPRYLIKTRGQQVTLSCSPISGHRSVSWYQQTPGQGLQFLFEYFSETQRNKGNFPGRFSGRQFSNSRSEMNVSTLELGDSALYLCASRAENTDTQYFGPGTRLTVL.

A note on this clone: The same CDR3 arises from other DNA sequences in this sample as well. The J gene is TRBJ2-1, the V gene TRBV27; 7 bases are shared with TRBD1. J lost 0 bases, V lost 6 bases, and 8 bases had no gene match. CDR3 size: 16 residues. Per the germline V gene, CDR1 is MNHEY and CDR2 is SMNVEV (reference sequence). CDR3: CASSSPQGRSYNEQFF. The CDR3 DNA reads TGTGCCAGCAGCTCCCCACAGGGGCGCTCCTACAATGAGCAGTTCTTC.

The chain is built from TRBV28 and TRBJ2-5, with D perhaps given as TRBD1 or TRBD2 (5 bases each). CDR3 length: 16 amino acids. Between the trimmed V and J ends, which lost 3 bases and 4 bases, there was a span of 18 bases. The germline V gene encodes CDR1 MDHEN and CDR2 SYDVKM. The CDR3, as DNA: TGTGCCAGCAGTTTCCCCACCCGAGAAGGGACAGAGACCCAGTACTTC. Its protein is CASSFPTREGTETQYF.

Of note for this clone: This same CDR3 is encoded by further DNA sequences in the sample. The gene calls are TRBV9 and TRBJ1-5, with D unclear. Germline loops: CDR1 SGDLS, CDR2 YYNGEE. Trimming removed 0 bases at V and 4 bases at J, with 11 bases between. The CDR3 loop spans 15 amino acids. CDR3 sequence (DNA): TGTGCCAGCAGCGTAGGAGGAGGTGGGAATCAGCCCCAGCATTTT. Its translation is CASSVGGGGNQPQHF.

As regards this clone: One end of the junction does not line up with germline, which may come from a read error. The CDR3 loop is CASSLEGRGTPTPF. CDR3 in DNA: TGTGCCAGCAGCTTAGAAGGTCGGGGGACGCCGACTCCCTTC. The V call is TRBV7-8, the J call TRBJ2-7; D perhaps matches TRBD2 (6 bases). The CDR3 has 14 amino acids. The V gene's germline CDR1 is SGHVS and CDR2 FQNEAQ.

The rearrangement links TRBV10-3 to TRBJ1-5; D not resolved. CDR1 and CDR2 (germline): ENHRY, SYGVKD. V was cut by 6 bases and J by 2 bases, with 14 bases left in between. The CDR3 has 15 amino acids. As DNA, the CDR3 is TGTGCCATCAGGGAGGAGGGTGGTGGCAATCAGCCCCAGCATTTT. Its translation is CAIREEGGGNQPQHF.

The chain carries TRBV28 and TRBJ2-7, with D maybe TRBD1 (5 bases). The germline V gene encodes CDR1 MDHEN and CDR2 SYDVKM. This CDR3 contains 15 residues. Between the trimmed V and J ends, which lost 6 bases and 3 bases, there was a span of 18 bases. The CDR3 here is CASRPLGQGIYEQYF. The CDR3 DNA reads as TGTGCCAGCAGGCCCCTGGGGCAGGGCATCTACGAGCAGTACTTC.

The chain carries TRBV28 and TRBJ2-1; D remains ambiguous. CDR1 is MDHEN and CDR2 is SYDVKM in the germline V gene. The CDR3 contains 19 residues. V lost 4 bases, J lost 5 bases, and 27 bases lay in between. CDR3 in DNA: TGTGCCAGCAGTTCCCCCGAACTAATAAGTCGTCGTGCCCACAATGAGCAGTTCTTC. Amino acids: CASSSPELISRRAHNEQFF.

CDR3: CASSHGLAAYNEQFF. CDR3 nucleotide sequence: TGTGCCAGCAGCCACGGACTAGCGGCGTACAATGAGCAGTTCTTC. The chain combines TRBV7-9 with TRBJ2-1; 10 nucleotides line up with TRBD2. CDR3 length: 15 residues. CDR1 is SEHNR and CDR2 is FQNEAQ in the germline V gene (reference sequence). The V gene end was trimmed by 5 bases and the J gene end by 4 bases; junction bases not matched to a gene: 5.

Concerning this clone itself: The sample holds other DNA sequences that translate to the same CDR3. The CDR3 protein is CASSLRTSGYEQYF. In DNA form, the CDR3 reads TGTGCCAGCAGTTTACGAACTAGCGGCTACGAGCAGTACTTC. The chain employs TRBV27 and TRBJ2-7; 8 positions match TRBD2. Losses at the gene ends were 2 bases for V and 3 bases for J; bases not matched to a gene: 3. The CDR3 is made up of 14 amino acids. Germline assignment: CDR1 MNHEY and CDR2 SMNVEV (reference sequence).

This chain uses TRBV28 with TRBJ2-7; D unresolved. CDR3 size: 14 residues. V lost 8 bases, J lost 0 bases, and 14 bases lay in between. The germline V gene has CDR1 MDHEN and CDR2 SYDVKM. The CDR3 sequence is CASVSPVTSYEQYF. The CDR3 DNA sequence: TGTGCCAGCGTAAGCCCTGTGACCTCCTACGAGCAGTACTTC.

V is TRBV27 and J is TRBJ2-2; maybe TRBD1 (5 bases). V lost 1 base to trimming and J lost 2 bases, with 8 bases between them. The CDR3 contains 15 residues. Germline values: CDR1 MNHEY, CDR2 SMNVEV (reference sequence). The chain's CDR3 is CASSLFRVNTGELFF. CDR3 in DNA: TGTGCCAGCAGTTTATTCAGGGTCAACACCGGGGAGCTGTTTTTT.

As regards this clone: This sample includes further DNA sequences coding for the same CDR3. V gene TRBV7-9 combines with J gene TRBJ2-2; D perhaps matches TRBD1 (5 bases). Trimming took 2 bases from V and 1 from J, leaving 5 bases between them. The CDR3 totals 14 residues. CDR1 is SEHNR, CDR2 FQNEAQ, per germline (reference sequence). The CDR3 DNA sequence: TGTGCCAGCAGCTTACAGGGGAACACCGGGGAGCTGTTTTTT. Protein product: CASSLQGNTGELFF.

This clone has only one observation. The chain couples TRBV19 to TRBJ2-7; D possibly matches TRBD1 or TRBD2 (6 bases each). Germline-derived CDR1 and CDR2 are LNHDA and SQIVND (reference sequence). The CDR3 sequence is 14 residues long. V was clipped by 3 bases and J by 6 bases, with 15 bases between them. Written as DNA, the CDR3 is TGTGCCAGTAGTATGGGACTCAGGGGCGGCGAGCAGTACTTC. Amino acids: CASSMGLRGGEQYF.

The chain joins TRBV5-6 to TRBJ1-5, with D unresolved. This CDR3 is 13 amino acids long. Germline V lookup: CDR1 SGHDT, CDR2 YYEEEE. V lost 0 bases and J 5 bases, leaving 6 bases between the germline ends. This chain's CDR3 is CASSLAGDQPQHF. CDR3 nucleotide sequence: TGTGCCAGCAGCTTGGCCGGGGATCAGCCCCAGCATTTT.

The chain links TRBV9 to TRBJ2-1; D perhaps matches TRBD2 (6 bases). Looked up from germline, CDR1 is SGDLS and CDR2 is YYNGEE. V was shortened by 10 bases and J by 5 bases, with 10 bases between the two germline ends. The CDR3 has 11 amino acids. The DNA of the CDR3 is TGTGCCGGGGGGAAAGACAATGAGCAGTTCTTC. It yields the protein CAGGKDNEQFF.

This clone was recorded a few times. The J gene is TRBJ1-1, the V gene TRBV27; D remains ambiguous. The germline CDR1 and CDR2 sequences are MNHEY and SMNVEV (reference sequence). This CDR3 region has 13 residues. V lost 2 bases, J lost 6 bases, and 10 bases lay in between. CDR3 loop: CASSLLGVPEAFF. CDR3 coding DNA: TGTGCCAGCAGTTTACTCGGGGTCCCTGAAGCTTTCTTT.

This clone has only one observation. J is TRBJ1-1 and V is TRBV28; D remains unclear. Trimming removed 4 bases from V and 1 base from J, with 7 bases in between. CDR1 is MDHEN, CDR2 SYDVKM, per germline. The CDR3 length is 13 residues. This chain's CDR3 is CASSSNRNTEAFF. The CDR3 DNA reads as TGTGCCAGCAGTTCGAACAGGAACACTGAAGCTTTCTTT.

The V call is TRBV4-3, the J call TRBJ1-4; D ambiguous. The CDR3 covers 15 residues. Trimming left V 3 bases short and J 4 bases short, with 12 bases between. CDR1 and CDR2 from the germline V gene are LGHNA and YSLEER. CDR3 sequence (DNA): TGCGCCAGCAGCCAGGAGACGGACTATAATGAAAAACTGTTTTTT. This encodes CASSQETDYNEKLFF.

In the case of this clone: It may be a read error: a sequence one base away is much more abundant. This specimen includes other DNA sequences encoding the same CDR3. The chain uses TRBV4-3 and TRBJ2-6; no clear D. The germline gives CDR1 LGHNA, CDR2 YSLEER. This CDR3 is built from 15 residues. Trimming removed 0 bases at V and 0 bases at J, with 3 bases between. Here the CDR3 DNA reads TGCGCCAGCAGCCAAGATCTCTCTGGGGCCAACGTCCTGACTTTC. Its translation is CASSQDLSGANVLTF.

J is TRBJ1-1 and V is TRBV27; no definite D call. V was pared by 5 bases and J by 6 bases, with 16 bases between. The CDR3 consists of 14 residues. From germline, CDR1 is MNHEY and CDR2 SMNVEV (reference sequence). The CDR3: CASSRVPGSAEAFF. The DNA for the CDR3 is TGTGCCAGCAGTCGAGTCCCTGGATCTGCTGAAGCTTTCTTT.

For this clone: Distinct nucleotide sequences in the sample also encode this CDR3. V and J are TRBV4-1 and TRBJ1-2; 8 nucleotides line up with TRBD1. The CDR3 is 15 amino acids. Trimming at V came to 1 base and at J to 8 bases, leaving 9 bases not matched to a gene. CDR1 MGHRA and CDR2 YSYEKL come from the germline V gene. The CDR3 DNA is TGCGCCAGCAGCCAAGCAGACAGGGGAGGAGGGGGCTACACCTTC. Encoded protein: CASSQADRGGGGYTF.

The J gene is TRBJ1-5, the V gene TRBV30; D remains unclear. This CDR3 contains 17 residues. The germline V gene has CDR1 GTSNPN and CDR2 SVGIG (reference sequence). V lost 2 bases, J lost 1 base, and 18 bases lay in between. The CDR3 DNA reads TGTGCCTGGAGTTCAAGGGTCAGCGGGAACAGCAATCAGCCCCAGCATTTT. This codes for CAWSSRVSGNSNQPQHF.

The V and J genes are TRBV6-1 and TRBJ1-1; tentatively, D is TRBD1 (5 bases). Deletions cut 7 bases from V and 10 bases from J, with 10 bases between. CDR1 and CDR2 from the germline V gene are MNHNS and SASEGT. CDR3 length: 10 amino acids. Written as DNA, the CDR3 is TGTGCCAGCACCCTTGGGGGAGCTTTCTTT. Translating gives CASTLGGAFF.